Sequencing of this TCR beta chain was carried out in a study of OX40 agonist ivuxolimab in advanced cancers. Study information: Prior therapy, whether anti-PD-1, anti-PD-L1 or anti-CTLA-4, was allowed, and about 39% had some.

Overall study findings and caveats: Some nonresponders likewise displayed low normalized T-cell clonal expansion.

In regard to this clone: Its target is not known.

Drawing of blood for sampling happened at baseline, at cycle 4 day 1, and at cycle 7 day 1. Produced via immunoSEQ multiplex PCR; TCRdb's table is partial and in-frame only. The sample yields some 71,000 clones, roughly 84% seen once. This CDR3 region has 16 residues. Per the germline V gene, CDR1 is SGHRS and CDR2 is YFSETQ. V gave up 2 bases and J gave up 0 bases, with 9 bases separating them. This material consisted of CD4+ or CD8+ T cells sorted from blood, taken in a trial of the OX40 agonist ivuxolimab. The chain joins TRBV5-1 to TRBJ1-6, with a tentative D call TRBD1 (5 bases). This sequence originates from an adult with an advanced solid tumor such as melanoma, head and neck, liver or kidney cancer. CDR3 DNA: TGCGCCAGCAGCTTTGTCGGACACTCCTATAATTCACCCCTCCACTTT. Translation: CASSFVGHSYNSPLHF. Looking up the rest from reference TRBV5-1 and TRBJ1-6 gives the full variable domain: KAGVTQTPRYLIKTRGQQVTLSCSPISGHRSVSWYQQTPGQGLQFLFEYFSETQRNKGNFPGRFSGRQFSNSRSEMNVSTLELGDSALYLCASSFVGHSYNSPLHFGNGTRLTVT.